Many counts were recorded for the clone carrying this T cell receptor beta chain. The antigen remains undetermined. The lymph nodes were axillary draining lymph nodes from breast cancer patients. The record originates from a study of breast tumors, draining lymph nodes, adjacent tissues. Findings and caveats of the study: The data were judged consistent with most tumor T cells coming from lymph node and expanding in tumor. Compared with lymph nodes, tumors were less diverse; compared with nontumor tissue, more. That most tumor T cells come from lymph nodes remained unproven.

Trimming removed 0 bases from V and 3 bases from J, with 12 bases in between. The CDR3 spans 15 residues. Germline values: CDR1 DFQATT, CDR2 SNEGSKA (reference sequence). In TCRdb, the multiplex PCR reads were re-called with MiXCR into one record per CDR3 protein. This table has approximately 210,000 distinct CDR3 sequences, about 30% appearing once. The V call is TRBV20-1, the J call TRBJ2-1; no clear D gene. The sequencing sample was made of axillary lymph node tissue. This TCR derives from a female donor with breast cancer. Some clones in this sample may be carry-over from other donors' samples. The CDR3 DNA sequence: TGCAGTGCTAGAGATCCTGGCTATAGCTACAATGAGCAGTTCTTC. It codes for CSARDPGYSYNEQFF.